The following is a T cell receptor (beta chain) sequence with its context. Its antigen specificity is not known. Per-base quality was not reported, and no clone a single base away is much larger than it. Reading from cysteine to phenylalanine, the CDR3 counts 15 amino acids. Left in the record is the CDR3 DNA by itself, 45 bases read in frame from the first base. Trimming removed 3 bases from V and 6 bases from J; the gene matches leave 7 bases unexplained. CDR1 and CDR2 (SNHLY, FYNNEI) derive from the germline V gene. The data are from a study of blood T cell repertoires in COVID-19 (dated by TCRdb to the early 2020s). Broadly, across the study: Samples covering the acute and convalescent phases of COVID-19 were provided by collaborators in the United States, Italy and Spain. The material from the prospective study consisted of cDNA or gDNA derived from T cells, B-cell-depleted T cells, or PBMCs. Subjects who had been exposed to COVID-19, were actively infected with it, or had recovered from it provided the deeply sampled blood TCRbeta repertoires that made up the dataset. The repertoires were made available in a free public database intended to serve as a resource for research on the immune response to SARS-CoV-2. The samples were drawn from the first 160 participants of the ongoing ImmuneRACE study and from 1,200 or so subjects provided by 6 global collaborators. The sample metadata nearly always contained a de-identified subject ID, COVID-19 status, age in years and sex. Where available, HLA class I and class II types were taken from metadata supplied by the sample provider and were not determined by assay-based typing.

TCRbeta CDR3 regions were amplified from genomic DNA by means of the immunoSEQ Assay, a bias-controlled multiplex PCR. Processing in the source paper ran as follows. The number of nucleated cells in each sample was estimated from the amplification of reference gene primers within the assay. Sequence reads were collapsed and filtered to measure the absolute abundance of every unique TCRbeta CDR3 rearrangement. For each sample, productive Simpson clonality was calculated by taking the square root of Simpson's diversity index across productive rearrangements. The table was pulled from immuneACCESS by TCRdb, which kept in-frame rearrangements only. Such tables lose some clones; where checked, under half of the loss comes from unresolved V genes, and the rest has no known cause. V and J calls and clone size are those listed in that table; D and trimming were worked out from the DNA. This sample is represented by about 400,000 clones; 88% of them were singletons. The ten largest clonotypes hold 2% to 2.5% of the sample.

Results the study describes overall, beyond this receptor: The quantity of clinical and demographic metadata differed by source and by participant and was supplied without curation.

Enrolling through a virtual design, the prospective study's participants ranged in age from roughly 18 to 89 years and lived across roughly 23 United States geographic areas. In the prospective study, participants were assigned to cohorts based on the clinical history participants reported in a screening survey and a study questionnaire. In the prospective study, whole blood, serum and a nasopharyngeal or oropharyngeal swab were collected from each participant by mobile phlebotomists. Participants in the prospective study had the option to provide additional blood draws and questionnaires over an approximately 2-month period. Prospective study blood samples were shipped either frozen or at room temperature before DNA extraction.

Sequencing was performed on PBMCs or T cells enriched from blood (not recorded which). The origin of this receptor is a woman in her thirties or forties with acute COVID-19. The chain employs TRBV2 and TRBJ2-5; the central 10 bases match TRBD2. The CDR3 protein sequence reads: CASSDPAGGPKTQYF. The DNA reads TGTGCCAGCAGTGATCCAGCGGGGGGGCCGAAGACCCAGTACTTC. The full variable domain, with segments outside the CDR3 supplied by the reference TRBV2 and TRBJ2-5 proteins, appears as EPEVTQTPSHQVTQMGQEVILRCVPISNHLYFYWYRQILGQKVEFLVSFYNNEISEKSEIFDDQFSVERPDGSNFTLKIRSTKLEDSAMYFCASSDPAGGPKTQYFGPGTRLLVL.